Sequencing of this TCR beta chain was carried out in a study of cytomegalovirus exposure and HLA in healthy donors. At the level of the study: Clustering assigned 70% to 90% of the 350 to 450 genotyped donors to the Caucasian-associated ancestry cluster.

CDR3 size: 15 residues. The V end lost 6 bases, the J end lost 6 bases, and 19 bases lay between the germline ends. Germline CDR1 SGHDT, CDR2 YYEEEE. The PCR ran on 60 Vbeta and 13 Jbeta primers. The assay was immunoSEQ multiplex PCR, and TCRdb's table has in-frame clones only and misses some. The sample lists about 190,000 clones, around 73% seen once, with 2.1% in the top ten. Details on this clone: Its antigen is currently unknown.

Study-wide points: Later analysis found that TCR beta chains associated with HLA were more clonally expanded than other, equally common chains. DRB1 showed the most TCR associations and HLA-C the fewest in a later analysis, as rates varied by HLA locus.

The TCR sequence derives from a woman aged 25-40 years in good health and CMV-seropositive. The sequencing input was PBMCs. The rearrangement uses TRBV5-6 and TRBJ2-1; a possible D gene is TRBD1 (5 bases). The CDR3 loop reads CASTALTGSGNEQFF. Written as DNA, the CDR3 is TGTGCCAGCACCGCCCTAACAGGATCAGGCAATGAGCAGTTCTTC.